These T cell receptor beta chains were read from a single sample in a study of blood T cell repertoires in COVID-19. Some clones are missing from TCRdb's copy, which holds only in-frame ones; the method was immunoSEQ multiplex PCR. Of 230,000 or so clones in the sample, roughly 80% are singletons; the top ten hold roughly 5%. Sequenced input: peripheral blood. These receptors were collected from a human donor in a cohort sampled during active COVID-19. Each CDR3 is given with its conserved first and last residue. Each record gives: J gene, clone size, V gene, D gene, CDR3 DNA, CDR3 protein. D genes are given only for firm matches. Not every row has a clone size; where given, it reads once, few, many or a size class.

j_call: TRBJ1-4
clone_size: .
v_call: TRBV9
d_call: .
cdr3_nt: TGTGCCAGCAGCGTAGTGTCGGGGAATGGGGAAAAACTGTTTTTT
cdr3_aa: CASSVVSGNGEKLFF

j_call: TRBJ2-1
clone_size: .
v_call: TRBV29-1
d_call: .
cdr3_nt: TGCAGCGTTGCACATTACAATGAGCAGTTCTTC
cdr3_aa: CSVAHYNEQFF

j_call: TRBJ1-2
clone_size: .
v_call: TRBV18
d_call: TRBD1
cdr3_nt: TGTGCCAGCTCACCCTCCGTAGGGGGCACTGAAGGCTACACCTTC
cdr3_aa: CASSPSVGGTEGYTF

j_call: TRBJ2-7
clone_size: .
v_call: TRBV7-3
d_call: TRBD2
cdr3_nt: TGTGCCAGCAGCATTGAAGCGGGAGGGTCCTACGAGCAGTACTTC
cdr3_aa: CASSIEAGGSYEQYF

j_call: TRBJ1-2
clone_size: .
v_call: TRBV5-1
d_call: .
cdr3_nt: TGCGCCAGCAGCGTTGCAGGGGTTGCGAATGGAGGCTACACCTTC
cdr3_aa: CASSVAGVANGGYTF

j_call: TRBJ1-1
clone_size: .
v_call: TRBV7-8
d_call: TRBD1
cdr3_nt: TGTGCCAGCAGCCATAACAGGGGGCGGGCTGAAGCTTTCTTT
cdr3_aa: CASSHNRGRAEAFF

j_call: TRBJ1-5
clone_size: .
v_call: TRBV24-1
d_call: .
cdr3_nt: TGTGCCACCAGTGGACAGGAAGGCAATCAGCCCCAGCATTTT
cdr3_aa: CATSGQEGNQPQHF

j_call: TRBJ1-5
clone_size: .
v_call: TRBV30
d_call: TRBD1
cdr3_nt: TGTGCCTGGAGTGTACGCGGCAGGGGGCAGGCTCAGCCCCAGCATTTT
cdr3_aa: CAWSVRGRGQAQPQHF

j_call: TRBJ1-6
clone_size: .
v_call: TRBV5-1
d_call: TRBD1
cdr3_nt: TGCGCCAGCAGCACCCCAATGACAGGGGGCGAGCATTCACCCCTCCACTTT
cdr3_aa: CASSTPMTGGEHSPLHF

j_call: TRBJ1-6
clone_size: .
v_call: TRBV19
d_call: TRBD1
cdr3_nt: TGTGCCAGTAGTAGTGGCAAGCAGGGGGCATTGGTTCCCCTCCACTTT
cdr3_aa: CASSSGKQGALVPLHF

j_call: TRBJ1-1
clone_size: .
v_call: TRBV19
d_call: .
cdr3_nt: TGTGCCAGTACCCCAGGGGCGGAAATGAACACTGAAGCTTTCTTT
cdr3_aa: CASTPGAEMNTEAFF

j_call: TRBJ2-7
clone_size: .
v_call: TRBV7-9
d_call: TRBD1
cdr3_nt: TGTGCCAGCAGCCCACCTGGACAGGGGCTCTCGGTCTCCTACGAGCAGTACTTC
cdr3_aa: CASSPPGQGLSVSYEQYF

j_call: TRBJ1-2
clone_size: few
v_call: TRBV18
d_call: .
cdr3_nt: TGTGCCAGCTCACCACAGGCAGGGTGGTTGTCGGACTATGGCTACACCTTC
cdr3_aa: CASSPQAGWLSDYGYTF

j_call: TRBJ2-7
clone_size: .
v_call: TRBV18
d_call: .
cdr3_nt: TGTGCCAGCTCACCGGGGCAGACCGAGCAGTACTTC
cdr3_aa: CASSPGQTEQYF

j_call: TRBJ1-2
clone_size: .
v_call: TRBV2
d_call: .
cdr3_nt: TGTGCCAGCAGTGAAGCGCCGGCAGGGCCTCGCTATGGCTACACCTTC
cdr3_aa: CASSEAPAGPRYGYTF

j_call: TRBJ1-1
clone_size: .
v_call: TRBV6-6
d_call: .
cdr3_nt: TGTGCCAGCACCTACGGACAGCACATGAACACTGAAGCTTTCTTT
cdr3_aa: CASTYGQHMNTEAFF

j_call: TRBJ2-5
clone_size: .
v_call: TRBV6-6
d_call: .
cdr3_nt: TGTGCCAGCAGTCCCCCTGAACGGGAGACCCAGTACTTC
cdr3_aa: CASSPPERETQYF

j_call: TRBJ2-6
clone_size: .
v_call: TRBV6-5
d_call: .
cdr3_nt: TGTGCCAGCACCGTCAGTGGGGCCAACGTCCTGACTTTC
cdr3_aa: CASTVSGANVLTF

j_call: TRBJ1-3
clone_size: .
v_call: TRBV7-2
d_call: TRBD1
cdr3_nt: TGTGCCAGCAGCGTGGGACAGCAACCTGGAAACACCATATATTTT
cdr3_aa: CASSVGQQPGNTIYF

j_call: TRBJ2-7
clone_size: once
v_call: TRBV19
d_call: .
cdr3_nt: TGTGCCAGTAGTATAGACGGCGGAAACTACGAGCAGTACTTC
cdr3_aa: CASSIDGGNYEQYF

j_call: TRBJ2-1
clone_size: .
v_call: TRBV11-3
d_call: TRBD2
cdr3_nt: TGTGCCAGCAGCCTCGGCCGGGGAGGGAACAATGAGCAGTTCTTC
cdr3_aa: CASSLGRGGNNEQFF

j_call: TRBJ2-7
clone_size: .
v_call: TRBV30
d_call: .
cdr3_nt: TGTGCCTGGAAAAGGGGCGGCGAGCAGTACTTC
cdr3_aa: CAWKRGGEQYF

j_call: TRBJ2-7
clone_size: .
v_call: TRBV5-5
d_call: TRBD1
cdr3_nt: TGTGCCAGCAGCTTGGCGACAGGGCCCACCTACGAGCAGTACTTC
cdr3_aa: CASSLATGPTYEQYF

j_call: TRBJ1-6
clone_size: .
v_call: TRBV27
d_call: .
cdr3_nt: TGTGCCAGCAGTTTCGCTAACTCACCCCTCCACTTT
cdr3_aa: CASSFANSPLHF

j_call: TRBJ1-2
clone_size: .
v_call: TRBV9
d_call: TRBD1
cdr3_nt: TGTGCCAGCAGCGCGCAGGGGGCGCGAGACTATGGCTACACCTTC
cdr3_aa: CASSAQGARDYGYTF